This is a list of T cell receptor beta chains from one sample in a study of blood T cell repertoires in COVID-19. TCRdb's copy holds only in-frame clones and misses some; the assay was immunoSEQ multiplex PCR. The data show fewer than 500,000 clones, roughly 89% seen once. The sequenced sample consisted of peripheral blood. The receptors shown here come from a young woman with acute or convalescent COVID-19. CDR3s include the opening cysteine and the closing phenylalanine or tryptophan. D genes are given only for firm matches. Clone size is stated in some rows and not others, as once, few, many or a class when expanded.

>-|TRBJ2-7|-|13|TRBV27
CASSLSRVDEQYF
TGTGCCAGCAGTTTATCGAGGGTGGACGAGCAGTACTTC
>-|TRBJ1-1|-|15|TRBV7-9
CASSLSSGGYTEAFF
TGTGCCAGCAGCTTAAGTTCCGGGGGATACACTGAAGCTTTCTTT
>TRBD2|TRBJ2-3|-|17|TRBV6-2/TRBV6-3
CASSYLVAGGRTDTQYF
TGTGCCAGCAGTTACTTGGTAGCGGGGGGGAGGACAGATACGCAGTATTTT
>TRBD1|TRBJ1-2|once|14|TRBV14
CASSQDRGTVGYTF
TGTGCCAGCAGCCAAGATAGAGGGACAGTTGGCTACACCTTC
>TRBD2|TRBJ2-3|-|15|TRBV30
CAWCRASGGADTQYF
TGTGCCTGGTGCAGAGCTAGCGGGGGGGCAGATACGCAGTATTTT
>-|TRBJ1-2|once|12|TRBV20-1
CSASGPQGGYTF
TGCAGTGCTAGTGGGCCGCAGGGCGGCTACACCTTC
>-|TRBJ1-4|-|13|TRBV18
CASSAGAREKLFF
TGTGCCAGCTCCGCGGGGGCTAGGGAAAAACTGTTTTTT
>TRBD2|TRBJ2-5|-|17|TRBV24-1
CATSDFSSAGDEETQYF
TGTGCCACCAGTGATTTCTCTTCGGCGGGGGACGAAGAGACCCAGTACTTC
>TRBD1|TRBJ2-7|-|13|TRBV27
CASSSGTGYEQYF
TGTGCCAGCAGTTCGGGGACAGGGTACGAGCAGTACTTC
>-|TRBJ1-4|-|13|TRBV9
CASSGTDNEKLFF
TGTGCCAGCAGCGGGACAGATAATGAAAAACTGTTTTTT
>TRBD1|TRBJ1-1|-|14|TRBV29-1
CSVLQGAVNTEAFF
TGCAGCGTCCTACAGGGGGCTGTGAACACTGAAGCTTTCTTT
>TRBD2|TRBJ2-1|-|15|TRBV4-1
CASSPWTSGENEQFF
TGCGCCAGCAGCCCTTGGACTAGCGGGGAGAATGAGCAGTTCTTC
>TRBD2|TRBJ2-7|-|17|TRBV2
CASSEVATGLAKNEQYF
TGTGCCAGCAGTGAGGTAGCAACGGGACTAGCGAAAAACGAGCAGTACTTC
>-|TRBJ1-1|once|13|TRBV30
CASTREGGTEAFF
TGTGCCTCAACTCGTGAGGGGGGGACTGAAGCTTTCTTT
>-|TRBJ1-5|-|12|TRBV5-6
CASSSAGQPQHF
TGTGCCAGCAGCTCGGCGGGGCAGCCCCAGCATTTT
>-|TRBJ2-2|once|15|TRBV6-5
CASSYSAGNTGELFF
TGTGCCAGCAGTTACTCGGCAGGGAACACCGGGGAGCTGTTTTTT
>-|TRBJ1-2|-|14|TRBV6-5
CASSYREVGYGYTF
TGTGCCAGCAGTTACAGGGAGGTCGGGTATGGCTACACCTTC
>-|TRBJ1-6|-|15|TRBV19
CASSNRDGGRAPLHF
TGTGCCAGTAGTAACCGGGACGGGGGGCGGGCACCCCTCCACTTT
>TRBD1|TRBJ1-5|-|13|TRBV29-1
CSVSTGTNQPQHF
TGCAGCGTTTCGACAGGGACCAATCAGCCCCAGCATTTT
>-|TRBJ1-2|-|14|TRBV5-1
CASSLRGGGYGYTF
TGCGCCAGCAGCTTGCGCGGGGGCGGGTATGGCTACACCTTC
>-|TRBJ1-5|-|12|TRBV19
CASIYMYQPQHF
TGTGCCAGTATTTATATGTATCAGCCCCAGCATTTT
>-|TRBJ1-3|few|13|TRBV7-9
CASSPISRNTIYF
TGTGCCAGCAGCCCCATTTCGAGGAACACCATATATTTT
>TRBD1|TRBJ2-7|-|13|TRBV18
CASSRGQGDEQYF
TGTGCCAGCTCACGGGGACAGGGGGACGAGCAGTACTTC
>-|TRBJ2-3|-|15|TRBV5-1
CASSISGRGSDTQYF
TGCGCCAGCAGTATATCGGGGAGAGGGTCAGATACGCAGTATTTT
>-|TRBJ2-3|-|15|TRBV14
CASSQQMASTDTQYF
TGTGCCAGCAGCCAGCAGATGGCTAGCACAGATACGCAGTATTTT